The 32 T cell receptor beta chains below come from one sample, sequenced in a study of CD8+ T cells in alopecia areata. The treatment denotes: oral pan-JAK inhibitor, 5-10 mg twice daily. Following RNA extraction, reverse transcription yielded cDNA that acted as the sequencing template. The data were produced by immunoSEQ multiplex PCR, yet TCRdb's version contains in-frame clones alone and is incomplete. The repertoire holds tens of thousands of clones, about 43% seen once, with roughly 21% in the top ten. This material consisted of CD8+ T cells sorted from blood, taken at roughly week 38, from a patient treated with tofacitinib. The receptors shown here come from a human donor with alopecia areata.

This clone was observed a few times. This chain links TRBV4-1 with TRBJ2-7; 7 nucleotides match TRBD2. The germline V gene encodes CDR1 MGHRA and CDR2 YSYEKL. Germline trimming cut 0 bases from V and 5 bases from J; bases unmatched to any gene: 7. The length of the CDR3 is 15 residues. In nucleotides, the CDR3 is TGCGCCAGCAGCCAAGAAGCGCGGGGGATTGACGAGCAGTACTTC. Encoded protein: CASSQEARGIDEQYF.

The J gene is TRBJ2-7, the V gene TRBV7-9, with D possibly being TRBD1 or TRBD2 (5 bases each). The CDR3 is made up of 17 amino acids. V gave up 4 bases and J gave up 6 bases, with 25 bases separating them. Germline V CDR1 and CDR2: SEHNR, FQNEAQ (reference sequence). In DNA form, the CDR3 reads TGTGCCAGCAGCTCCCCTAGCAGGACACCACTTGATTCCGAGCAGTACTTC. It yields the protein CASSSPSRTPLDSEQYF.

The chain combines TRBV28 with TRBJ2-3, with a weak D call TRBD1 (5 bases). Per germline, CDR1 MDHEN and CDR2 SYDVKM. The CDR3 length is 14 residues. The germline V and J ends were trimmed by 5 bases and 2 bases, with 11 bases remaining between them. CDR3 in amino acids: CASSPRQNTDTQYF. The CDR3 DNA reads as TGTGCCAGCAGTCCGCGACAGAACACAGATACGCAGTATTTT.

This clone has just a few counts. The V gene is TRBV5-4, the J gene TRBJ2-1; TRBD2 agrees at 8 bases. The V segment lost 2 bases and the J segment 4 bases; nucleotides outside the gene matches: 5. The germline CDR1 and CDR2 sequences are SGHNT and YYREEE (reference sequence). This CDR3 is 15 amino acids long. In DNA, the CDR3 is TGTGCCAGCAGCTTTCCGGCTAGCGGGTACAATGAGCAGTTCTTC. Its translation: CASSFPASGYNEQFF.

This clone was recorded only once. This chain connects TRBV4-1 to TRBJ2-1; D is uncertain. In germline, CDR1 is MGHRA, CDR2 YSYEKL. Trimming stripped 1 base from V and 10 bases from J, with 11 bases between. CDR3 length equals 13 residues. The CDR3 DNA reads TGCGCCAGCAGCCAAGTATATGAGGAAGAGCAGTTCTTC. This gives the protein CASSQVYEEEQFF.

This clone was seen more than once but under ten times. The chain couples TRBV27 to TRBJ2-1; 9 bases are shared with TRBD1. The J segment lost 7 bases and the V segment lost 3 bases, leaving 1 base of the junction unmatched. The length of the CDR3 is 13 residues. Germline lookup yields CDR1 MNHEY and CDR2 SMNVEV (reference sequence). CDR3 bases: TGTGCCAGCAGTTTGACAGGGGGTAATGAGCAGTTCTTC. Translated: CASSLTGGNEQFF.

This clone was seen only a few times. The CDR3 region has the DNA TGTGCCAGCAGCGTGACGGGACAGGGGGATGAAAAACTGTTTTTT. This sequence encodes CASSVTGQGDEKLFF. The chain is built from TRBV9 and TRBJ1-4, with 11 bases matching TRBD1. The CDR3 loop spans 15 amino acids. With V trimmed by 2 bases and J by 6 bases, 3 bases remained unmatched. CDR1 SGDLS and CDR2 YYNGEE come from the germline V gene.

This clone was recorded a few times. This CDR3 is CASSWGSYNEQFF. CDR3 DNA: TGTGCCAGCAGTTGGGGGTCCTACAATGAGCAGTTCTTC. This rearrangement joins TRBV27 to TRBJ2-1; tentatively, D is TRBD1 or TRBD2 (5 bases each). Germline V gene sequence: CDR1 MNHEY, CDR2 SMNVEV (reference sequence). V lost 4 bases and J 1 base, leaving 5 bases between the germline ends. The CDR3 runs 13 residues.

V and J are TRBV7-9 and TRBJ2-7; unclear D gene. CDR3 size: 10 residues. Germline CDR1 and CDR2: SEHNR and FQNEAQ (reference sequence). Trimming shortened V by 5 bases and J by 5 bases, and 4 bases separated the two germline ends. CDR3 coding DNA: TGTGCCAGCAGCGGGGACGAGCAGTACTTC. Amino acids: CASSGDEQYF.

The gene calls are TRBV30 and TRBJ1-2, with D hard to call. CDR1 and CDR2 (germline): GTSNPN, SVGIG (reference sequence). The CDR3 has 14 residues. The V end was cut by 2 bases, the J end by 8 bases, with 18 bases between. The CDR3 is CAWSRVSVVDGYTF. CDR3 in DNA: TGTGCCTGGAGTCGAGTCAGTGTGGTCGACGGCTACACCTTC.

The CDR3 loop is CASLRKDTQYF. The DNA for the CDR3 is TGTGCCAGCCTGAGGAAAGATACGCAGTATTTT. The chain employs TRBV2 and TRBJ2-3; D is unresolved. The V gene's germline CDR1 is SNHLY and CDR2 FYNNEI. The V end lost 8 bases, the J end lost 5 bases, and 8 bases lay between the germline ends. The CDR3 length is 11 residues.

This clone has only a few counts. This chain connects TRBV29-1 to TRBJ1-1, with D hard to call. The CDR3 totals 13 residues. V was trimmed by 4 bases and J by 1 base, leaving 10 bases between them. Germline V gene sequence: CDR1 SQVTM, CDR2 ANQGSEA. DNA of the CDR3: TGCAGCGTTGGAGGCGGATCGAACACTGAAGCTTTCTTT. Its translation is CSVGGGSNTEAFF.

This chain uses TRBV6-4 with TRBJ2-7; TRBD2 agrees at 7 bases. The CDR3 has 17 residues. The V gene's germline CDR1 is MRHNA and CDR2 SNTAGT. The V segment lost 6 bases and the J segment 3 bases; nucleotides outside the gene matches: 17. CDR3 sequence: CASSSPSAMWGGYEQYF. CDR3 DNA: TGTGCCAGCAGCTCCCCCTCGGCAATGTGGGGGGGCTACGAGCAGTACTTC.

The chain combines TRBV29-1 with TRBJ2-7, with TRBD2 matching 9 bases. Trimming took 6 bases from V and 0 from J; bases not matched to a gene: 9. Germline V gene sequence: CDR1 SQVTM, CDR2 ANQGSEA. The CDR3 totals 15 residues. The CDR3: CSVEKTSGFSYEQYF. As DNA, the CDR3 is TGCAGCGTGGAGAAGACTAGCGGCTTCTCCTACGAGCAGTACTTC.

The genes are TRBV27 and TRBJ2-2, with TRBD2 matching 8 bases. Germline CDR1 and CDR2: MNHEY and SMNVEV (reference sequence). This CDR3 is 16 amino acids long. The V gene end was trimmed by 5 bases and the J gene end by 0 bases; junction bases not matched to a gene: 5. CDR3 coding DNA: TGTGCCAGCAGTACCTGGCGGGGGGCGAACACCGGGGAGCTGTTTTTT. Translation gives CASSTWRGANTGELFF.

This clone was seen more than once but under ten times. The V call is TRBV13, the J call TRBJ2-7, with a tentative D call TRBD2 (5 bases). In germline, CDR1 is PRHDT, CDR2 FYEKMQ (reference sequence). V was trimmed by 4 bases and J by 3 bases, leaving 13 bases between them. The CDR3 sequence is 14 residues long. The chain's CDR3 is CASSSRETSYEQYF. The CDR3 DNA is TGTGCCAGCAGCTCCCGAGAAACTAGCTACGAGCAGTACTTC. The full variable domain, its missing parts supplied by reference TRBV13 and TRBJ2-7, is AAGVIQSPRHLIKEKRETATLKCYPIPRHDTVYWYQQGPGQDPQFLISFYEKMQSDKGSIPDRFSAQQFSDYHSELNMSSLELGDSALYFCASSSRETSYEQYFGPGTRLTVT.

This clone appeared a few times. The rearrangement uses TRBV7-9 and TRBJ2-2; D gene ambiguous. The V end was cut by 6 bases, the J end by 6 bases, with 14 bases between. Germline CDR1 reads SEHNR; CDR2 reads FQNEAQ (reference sequence). The CDR3 runs to 14 residues. DNA of the CDR3: TGTGCCAGCAGTGTACAGAACCCGGCCGGGGAGCTGTTTTTT. The encoded protein is CASSVQNPAGELFF.

This clone was picked up a small number of times. The rearrangement joins TRBV4-3 to TRBJ2-7; D gene unclear. V gave up 2 bases and J gave up 5 bases, with 10 bases separating them. CDR3 length: 13 residues. Per germline, CDR1 LGHNA and CDR2 YSLEER. The CDR3 bases are TGCGCCAGCAGCCAAAGTACGCAGGACGAGCAGTACTTC. Its protein product is CASSQSTQDEQYF.

V and J are TRBV7-2 and TRBJ1-1, with D perhaps TRBD1 (5 bases). The CDR3 is made up of 13 amino acids. Trimming took 1 base from V and 10 from J, leaving 13 bases between them. Per germline, CDR1 SGHTA and CDR2 FQGNSA. CDR3 sequence (DNA): TGTGCCAGCAGCTTAGTCCGGGGCCGAGGAGCTTTCTTT. It translates to CASSLVRGRGAFF.

This clone was recorded a few times. This chain links TRBV2 with TRBJ2-2; 14 bases match TRBD2. Germline V lookup: CDR1 SNHLY, CDR2 FYNNEI. This CDR3 has 20 residues. The J segment lost 5 bases and the V segment lost 4 bases, leaving 15 bases of the junction unmatched. CDR3 loop: CASSAAGTSGSNGRTGELFF. The CDR3 bases are TGTGCCAGCAGTGCCGCCGGGACTAGCGGGAGTAACGGGCGGACCGGGGAGCTGTTTTTT. Variable domain in full (rest from reference TRBV2 and TRBJ2-2): EPEVTQTPSHQVTQMGQEVILRCVPISNHLYFYWYRQILGQKVEFLVSFYNNEISEKSEIFDDQFSVERPDGSNFTLKIRSTKLEDSAMYFCASSAAGTSGSNGRTGELFFGEGSRLTVL.

The chain has TRBV7-9 and TRBJ1-4; D is unresolved. This CDR3 is built from 15 residues. Trimming left V 5 bases short and J 3 bases short, with 13 bases between. Germline values: CDR1 SEHNR, CDR2 FQNEAQ (reference sequence). CDR3 sequence: CASSASAAANEKLFF. CDR3 nucleotides: TGTGCCAGCAGCGCCTCCGCGGCGGCTAATGAAAAACTGTTTTTT.

V is TRBV2 and J is TRBJ2-2; no clear D gene. This CDR3 has 11 residues. Trimming left V 7 bases short and J 2 bases short, with 2 bases between. The V gene's germline CDR1 is SNHLY and CDR2 FYNNEI. The CDR3 loop reads CASINTGELFF. The CDR3 DNA reads TGTGCCAGCATCAACACCGGGGAGCTGTTTTTT.

The chain is built from TRBV30 and TRBJ1-4; D possibly corresponds to TRBD1 (5 bases). The germline V and J ends were trimmed by 0 bases and 10 bases, with 12 bases remaining between them. In germline, CDR1 is GTSNPN, CDR2 SVGIG (reference sequence). The CDR3 extends over 13 amino acids. The CDR3 region is CAWSVGDRGKLFF. CDR3 nucleotide sequence: TGTGCCTGGAGTGTGGGAGACAGAGGAAAACTGTTTTTT.

CDR3 bases: TGCAGCGGAGCCAATGGGCACCCTGAAGCTTTCTTT. Protein product: CSGANGHPEAFF. The chain links TRBV29-1 to TRBJ1-1; D gene uncertain. This CDR3 comprises 12 residues. CDR1 is SQVTM and CDR2 is ANQGSEA in the germline V gene. V lost 7 bases and J 6 bases, leaving 15 bases between the germline ends.

The rearrangement joins TRBV29-1 to TRBJ1-2; D not certain. This CDR3 spans 10 amino acids. Per germline, CDR1 SQVTM and CDR2 ANQGSEA. Between the trimmed V and J ends, which lost 5 bases and 5 bases, there was a span of 6 bases. The CDR3 is CSVLGYGYTF. CDR3 nucleotide sequence: TGCAGCGTTTTGGGGTATGGCTACACCTTC.

The chain is built from TRBV7-9 and TRBJ2-2; D might be TRBD1 (6 bases). Trimming stripped 6 bases from V and 6 bases from J, with 11 bases between. The CDR3 totals 13 residues. In germline, CDR1 is SEHNR, CDR2 FQNEAQ (reference sequence). The CDR3 DNA follows: TGTGCCAGCAGACCTGGACAGCCCGGGGAGCTGTTTTTT. Its translation: CASRPGQPGELFF.

This clone was seen a handful of times. This rearrangement joins TRBV9 to TRBJ1-2; D is possibly TRBD1 (6 bases). Germline V gene sequence: CDR1 SGDLS, CDR2 YYNGEE. The CDR3 is made up of 14 amino acids. V was clipped by 3 bases and J by 0 bases, with 9 bases between them. CDR3 coding DNA: TGTGCCAGCAGCGGAGGGGGGACTAACTATGGCTACACCTTC. Its translation: CASSGGGTNYGYTF.

This chain joins TRBV5-1 and TRBJ1-2, with 7 nucleotides matching TRBD1. CDR1 and CDR2 from the germline V gene are SGHRS and YFSETQ. J was trimmed by 4 bases and V by 5 bases; bases with no gene match: 5. The length of the CDR3 is 13 residues. The CDR3 protein is CASRTGMGYGYTF. The CDR3 nucleotides are TGCGCCAGCAGGACAGGGATGGGCTATGGCTACACCTTC.

The rearrangement links TRBV19 to TRBJ1-2; no definite D call. Trimming removed 8 bases at V and 3 bases at J, with 10 bases between. The CDR3 is 12 residues long. Germline-derived CDR1 and CDR2 are LNHDA and SQIVND (reference sequence). The CDR3 DNA sequence: TGTGCCAGTCGTAGGGCGGACTATGGCTACACCTTC. Translating gives CASRRADYGYTF.

The rearrangement links TRBV7-7 to TRBJ2-1; no clear D. Germline lookup yields CDR1 SSHAT and CDR2 FNYEAQ (reference sequence). Trimming took 5 bases from V and 9 from J, leaving 11 bases between them. The length of the CDR3 is 12 residues. In DNA, the CDR3 is TGTGCCAGCAGCCCCCTAGGGCCTGAGCAGTTCTTC. Protein product: CASSPLGPEQFF.

This sequence joins TRBV11-1 and TRBJ2-7, with 8 bases fitting TRBD1. Per germline, CDR1 SGHAT and CDR2 FQDESV (reference sequence). This CDR3 spans 14 amino acids. The junction had 6 bases not matched to a gene; V was cut back by 5 bases and J by 3 bases. Here the CDR3 DNA reads TGTGCCAGCAGCACCCGGGACAGGTACTACGAGCAGTACTTC. Protein product: CASSTRDRYYEQYF.

This rearrangement joins TRBV4-1 to TRBJ2-2, with D perhaps matching TRBD1 or TRBD2 (5 bases each). Germline CDR1 MGHRA, CDR2 YSYEKL. The CDR3 consists of 15 residues. V was trimmed by 3 bases and J by 3 bases, leaving 11 bases between them. CDR3 sequence reads: CASSQGTEYTGELFF. CDR3 nucleotide sequence: TGCGCCAGCAGCCAGGGGACGGAATACACCGGGGAGCTGTTTTTT.